The sequence of this TCR beta chain was determined in a study of blood T cell repertoires in COVID-19. Generated by immunoSEQ multiplex PCR, the TCRdb table keeps only in-frame clones and is missing some. The sample has tens of thousands of clones; 65% to 85% are singletons. The V end lost 6 bases, the J end lost 1 base, and 15 bases lay between the germline ends. Germline loops: CDR1 SQVTM, CDR2 ANQGSEA. This CDR3 is built from 14 residues. This rearrangement joins TRBV29-1 to TRBJ2-5, with D possibly TRBD1 on 6 matching bases. The receptor was derived from a man aged 65 to 79 with active or convalescent COVID-19. The sample taken for sequencing was peripheral blood. The CDR3 region is CSVNGQWAQETQYF. The DNA for the CDR3 is TGCAGCGTCAACGGACAGTGGGCCCAAGAGACCCAGTACTTC.